This T cell receptor (beta chain) was sequenced in a study of blood T cell repertoires in COVID-19 (TCRdb year 2020). Regarding the research as a whole: Samples from collaborators originated in the United States, Italy and Spain and spanned both the acute and convalescent phases of COVID-19. The material from the prospective study consisted of cDNA or gDNA derived from T cells, B-cell-depleted T cells, or PBMCs. A freely available public database, intended as a resource for researchers studying the immune response to SARS-CoV-2, is where the repertoires were released. The dataset comprised deeply sampled blood TCRbeta repertoires from subjects exposed to, actively infected with, or recovered from COVID-19. A de-identified subject ID, COVID-19 status, age in years and sex were almost always included in the sample metadata. The samples were drawn from the first 160 participants of the ongoing ImmuneRACE study and from about 1,200 subjects provided by 6 global collaborators. Where HLA class I and class II types were available, the types were taken from metadata supplied by the sample provider, not from assay-based typing.

Whole blood was collected in K2EDTA tubes by collaborating institutions according to the institutions' own protocols. For TCRbeta analysis, collaborators shipped samples in one of three forms: frozen whole blood, isolated PBMCs, or DNA extracted from either of those sample types. Paper-wide results and their limitations: The amount of clinical and demographic metadata varied by source and participant and was provided uncurated.

Comments on this clone: Its binding antigen is unknown. Per-base qualities were not stored, and no clone one base away is much larger.

TCRbeta CDR3 regions were amplified from genomic DNA by means of the immunoSEQ Assay, a bias-controlled multiplex PCR. The paper's processing steps were these. Within the assay, amplification of reference gene primers was used to estimate how many nucleated cells each sample contained. To quantify the absolute abundance of each unique TCRbeta CDR3 rearrangement, sequence reads were collapsed and filtered. For each sample, productive Simpson clonality was calculated by taking the square root of Simpson's diversity index across productive rearrangements. The table was pulled from immuneACCESS by TCRdb, which kept in-frame rearrangements only. Such tables lose some clones; where checked, under half of the loss comes from unresolved V genes, and the rest has no known cause. V and J calls and clone size follow that table, whereas D and trimming were derived from the DNA. The sample includes over 70,000 clones, with around 69% observed a single time. Roughly 15% of the sample is taken by the ten largest.

The clonotype was recovered from a man in his 70s with active or convalescent COVID-19. Input material: peripheral blood.

The sequenced DNA is TGTGCCAGCAGCCCATCAGCCGATTCGGTTGGCTACACCTTC. Translated, it gives CASSPSADSVGYTF. Recombination joined TRBV16 with TRBJ1-2, with the D gene call left open. V lost 4 bases and J lost 7 bases; the stretch between them is 16 bases long. Spanning cysteine to phenylalanine, the CDR3 consists of 14 amino acids. Only the CDR3 DNA is retained, 42 bases long and in frame from the first base. CDR1 KGHSY and CDR2 FQNENV are derived from the germline V gene.